Listed here are 29 T cell receptor beta chains from one sample, sequenced in a study of T cell responses to AZD1222 COVID-19 vaccine. TCRdb keeps only in-frame clones here, not all; method: immunoSEQ multiplex PCR. The sample lists 91,000 or so clones; roughly 90% were seen once. The specimen was peripheral blood, collected 28 days after the second AZD1222 dose. The receptors stem from an adult who received the AZD1222 COVID-19 vaccine.

The rearrangement joins TRBV7-2 to TRBJ1-4, with 9 bases aligning to TRBD1. Germline CDR1 reads SGHTA; CDR2 reads FQGNSA. Trimming cost V 5 bases and J 7 bases; bases outside gene matches: 5. The CDR3 has 14 residues. The CDR3, as DNA: TGTGCCAGCAGCCACGGGACAGGGATTGAAAAACTGTTTTTT. Its translation is CASSHGTGIEKLFF.

This chain uses TRBV27 with TRBJ1-5, with a weak D call TRBD1 (6 bases). V was clipped by 2 bases and J by 7 bases, with 12 bases between them. The length of the CDR3 is 14 residues. Germline CDR1 MNHEY, CDR2 SMNVEV (reference sequence). CDR3 amino acids: CASSLGSGGQPQHF. The CDR3 DNA sequence: TGTGCCAGCAGTTTAGGTTCTGGGGGCCAGCCCCAGCATTTT.

The chain carries TRBV2 and TRBJ1-1; D not certain. Trimming took off 3 bases at V and 0 bases at J, with 23 bases between the two ends. Germline CDR1 and CDR2: SNHLY and FYNNEI. This CDR3 has 19 residues. The CDR3 DNA follows: TGTGCCAGCAGTGAGGACCCCGCTATGGCTTCGCCGATGAACACTGAAGCTTTCTTT. Protein product: CASSEDPAMASPMNTEAFF.

The chain has TRBV2 and TRBJ1-1; no definite D call. Looked up from germline, CDR1 is SNHLY and CDR2 is FYNNEI. V lost 0 bases and J 2 bases, leaving 10 bases between the germline ends. The CDR3 has 15 amino acids. CDR3 residues: CASSEAGLSNTEAFF. The CDR3 DNA reads as TGTGCCAGCAGTGAAGCTGGATTGAGTAACACTGAAGCTTTCTTT.

V usage is TRBV19 and J usage is TRBJ2-3, with D maybe TRBD2 (6 bases). Trimming stripped 2 bases from V and 3 bases from J, with 12 bases between. Germline V CDR1 and CDR2: LNHDA, SQIVND (reference sequence). CDR3 length equals 15 residues. CDR3 bases: TGTGCCAGTAGTATACGGTCGGGGGTGACAGATACGCAGTATTTT. It yields the protein CASSIRSGVTDTQYF. Combining the CDR3 with reference TRBV19 and TRBJ2-3 gives the whole variable domain DGGITQSPKYLFRKEGQNVTLSCEQNLNHDAMYWYRQDPGQGLRLIYYSQIVNDFQKGDIAEGYSVSREKKESFPLTVTSAQKNPTAFYLCASSIRSGVTDTQYFGPGTRLTVL.

This chain joins TRBV4-1 and TRBJ2-3, with D hard to call. V dropped 1 base and J dropped 2 bases, with 13 bases sitting between them. The CDR3 totals 16 residues. Per germline, CDR1 MGHRA and CDR2 YSYEKL. The CDR3 sequence: CASSQGLGPPTDTQYF. The CDR3 nucleotides are TGCGCCAGCAGCCAAGGTCTAGGCCCCCCCACAGATACGCAGTATTTT.

The chain links TRBV7-9 to TRBJ2-2, with TRBD1 matching over 10 bases. The CDR3 has 15 amino acids. V gave up 5 bases and J gave up 3 bases; unmatched junction bases: 3. Germline V gives CDR1 SEHNR, CDR2 FQNEAQ (reference sequence). The CDR3 DNA reads TGTGCCAGCAGCCGAGGACAGGGGGACACCGGGGAGCTGTTTTTT. As protein: CASSRGQGDTGELFF.

The chain recombines TRBV7-8 with TRBJ1-6; the D is unclear. Germline V gives CDR1 SGHVS, CDR2 FQNEAQ. V was trimmed by 0 bases and J by 0 bases, leaving 6 bases between them. This CDR3 is built from 16 residues. The CDR3: CASSLAESSYNSPLHF. CDR3 DNA: TGTGCCAGCAGCTTAGCGGAGAGCTCCTATAATTCACCCCTCCACTTT.

The chain joins TRBV12-5 to TRBJ1-2, with 9 bases identical to TRBD1. Trimming at V came to 5 bases and at J to 7 bases, leaving 5 bases not matched to a gene. CDR1 and CDR2 (germline): LGHNT, FRNRAP. CDR3 length: 13 residues. The CDR3 reads CASGLGTGSGYTF. Here the CDR3 DNA reads TGTGCTAGTGGTCTTGGGACAGGGTCTGGCTACACCTTC.

The chain employs TRBV5-4 and TRBJ2-6; D unclear. This CDR3 contains 15 residues. Germline CDR1 is SGHNT and CDR2 is YYREEE (reference sequence). With 0 bases removed from V and 1 base from J, the gap between germline ends came to 5 bases. CDR3 in DNA: TGTGCCAGCAGCTTGGAAGGGTCTGGGGCCAACGTCCTGACTTTC. Amino acids: CASSLEGSGANVLTF.

J is TRBJ1-2 and V is TRBV19, with D perhaps matching TRBD1 (5 bases). The germline V and J ends were trimmed by 4 bases and 8 bases, with 17 bases remaining between them. Germline CDR1 is LNHDA and CDR2 is SQIVND (reference sequence). This CDR3 has 14 residues. This CDR3 is CASSTGGAGRGYTF. The CDR3 nucleotides are TGTGCCAGTAGTACCGGCGGGGCAGGGCGAGGCTACACCTTC.

The sample holds one count of this clone. As DNA, the CDR3 is TGTGCCTGGAGTGTAACCAGGGACCCCGGAAACACCATATATTTT. Protein: CAWSVTRDPGNTIYF. The rearrangement links TRBV30 to TRBJ1-3; a possible D gene is TRBD1 (5 bases). The germline CDR1 and CDR2 sequences are GTSNPN and SVGIG (reference sequence). Trimming cost V 0 bases and J 4 bases, with 13 bases left between them. This CDR3 has 15 amino acids.

This chain connects TRBV2 to TRBJ1-6; D gene ambiguous. The germline CDR1 and CDR2 sequences are SNHLY and FYNNEI. V was pared by 3 bases and J by 9 bases, with 9 bases between. This CDR3 is built from 13 residues. CDR3 DNA sequence: TGTGCCAGCAGTGATGGCGACGTTTCACCCCTCCACTTT. Translated, it gives CASSDGDVSPLHF. The full variable domain, completed using reference TRBV2 and TRBJ1-6, is EPEVTQTPSHQVTQMGQEVILRCVPISNHLYFYWYRQILGQKVEFLVSFYNNEISEKSEIFDDQFSVERPDGSNFTLKIRSTKLEDSAMYFCASSDGDVSPLHFGNGTRLTVT.

This rearrangement joins TRBV13 to TRBJ2-1, with 7 nucleotides matching TRBD1. Germline CDR1 is PRHDT and CDR2 is FYEKMQ (reference sequence). CDR3 size: 15 residues. Trimming removed 5 bases from V and 4 bases from J; junction bases left unmatched: 8. The CDR3 spells CASSQGGREYNEQFF. CDR3 sequence (DNA): TGTGCCAGCAGCCAAGGGGGCCGAGAGTACAATGAGCAGTTCTTC. Combining the CDR3 with reference TRBV13 and TRBJ2-1 gives the whole variable domain AAGVIQSPRHLIKEKRETATLKCYPIPRHDTVYWYQQGPGQDPQFLISFYEKMQSDKGSIPDRFSAQQFSDYHSELNMSSLELGDSALYFCASSQGGREYNEQFFGPGTRLTVL.

The chain is built from TRBV9 and TRBJ2-5; 9 nucleotides agree with TRBD1. Trimming at V came to 4 bases and at J to 3 bases, leaving 4 bases not matched to a gene. The germline CDR1 and CDR2 sequences are SGDLS and YYNGEE. CDR3 length equals 14 residues. The CDR3 sequence is CASSPRQGEETQYF. Written as DNA, the CDR3 is TGTGCCAGCAGCCCCCGACAGGGGGAAGAGACCCAGTACTTC.

The chain recombines TRBV18 with TRBJ2-5; D is unclear. Germline CDR1 and CDR2: KGHSH and LQKENI. CDR3 size: 14 residues. The V end lost 0 bases, the J end lost 4 bases, and 9 bases lay between the germline ends. The CDR3: CASSPPPGSETQYF. CDR3 bases: TGTGCCAGCTCACCACCGCCCGGGTCAGAGACCCAGTACTTC.

This chain joins TRBV6-5 and TRBJ2-5; possibly TRBD2 for D (6 bases). V lost 4 bases and J 1 base, leaving 13 bases between the germline ends. This CDR3 region has 15 residues. Germline assignment: CDR1 MNHEY and CDR2 SVGAGI. This CDR3 is CASSSRWGVQETQYF. The CDR3 coding sequence is TGTGCCAGCAGTTCTCGGTGGGGGGTCCAAGAGACCCAGTACTTC.

Only one count was recorded for this clone. V usage is TRBV2 and J usage is TRBJ1-4; 8 nucleotides match TRBD1. CDR3 size: 15 residues. With V trimmed by 4 bases and J by 6 bases, 7 bases remained unmatched. Germline values: CDR1 SNHLY, CDR2 FYNNEI. Written as DNA, the CDR3 is TGTGCCAGCAGTGTGCTCAGGGGGCTCGATGAAAAACTGTTTTTT. Translating gives CASSVLRGLDEKLFF.

The chain has TRBV6-6 and TRBJ1-1; maybe TRBD1 (5 bases). The CDR3 length is 13 residues. From germline, CDR1 is MNHNY and CDR2 SVGAGI (reference sequence). Deletions cut 8 bases from V and 3 bases from J, with 13 bases between. This CDR3 reads CASLRGRDTEAFF. The CDR3, as DNA: TGTGCCAGCCTAAGGGGTAGGGACACTGAAGCTTTCTTT.

V is TRBV2 and J is TRBJ1-2; D gene uncertain. CDR1 is SNHLY and CDR2 is FYNNEI in the germline V gene. CDR3 length: 11 amino acids. The ends were cut back, 2 bases at V and 14 bases at J, with 12 bases in the middle. The CDR3 protein is CASSEYMDGTF. In nucleotides, the CDR3 is TGTGCCAGCAGTGAATATATGGACGGGACCTTC.

The chain combines TRBV29-1 with TRBJ1-1; 9 bases are a match to TRBD1. V was clipped by 6 bases and J by 4 bases; unmatched bases: 12. The CDR3 sequence is 15 residues long. Germline V gene data show CDR1 as SQVTM and CDR2 as ANQGSEA. CDR3 loop: CSVTLPSTGGTEAFF. CDR3 bases: TGCAGCGTCACCTTACCTTCGACAGGGGGCACTGAAGCTTTCTTT.

The V call is TRBV5-4, the J call TRBJ1-1, with D maybe TRBD1 (5 bases). This CDR3 comprises 17 residues. Germline V gene sequence: CDR1 SGHNT, CDR2 YYREEE (reference sequence). The V and J ends lost 4 bases and 0 bases respectively, with 19 bases between them. The CDR3 here is CASSPAWGGDMNTEAFF. The CDR3 nucleotides read TGTGCCAGCAGCCCGGCGTGGGGGGGAGACATGAACACTGAAGCTTTCTTT.

The genes are TRBV3-1 (or the pseudogene TRBV3-2) and TRBJ1-4; 10 bases fit TRBD1. Trimming at V came to 4 bases and at J to 12 bases, leaving 11 bases not matched to a gene. Germline V gene sequence: CDR1 LGHDT, CDR2 YNNKEL (reference sequence). The CDR3 totals 15 residues. The CDR3 DNA reads TGTGCCAGCAGCCGAAGTGACAGGGGGCGAGTACAACTGTTTTTT. This sequence encodes CASSRSDRGRVQLFF.

V gene TRBV4-3 combines with J gene TRBJ1-1; D call uncertain. Trimming cost V 1 base and J 5 bases, with 14 bases left between them. Per the germline V gene, CDR1 is LGHNA and CDR2 is YSLEER. The CDR3 length is 15 residues. Written as DNA, the CDR3 is TGCGCCAGCAGCCAAGGGGTAAATCCGGGGACTGAAGCTTTCTTT. It translates to CASSQGVNPGTEAFF.

V usage is TRBV2 and J usage is TRBJ2-2; 10 nucleotides agree with TRBD2. Germline assignment: CDR1 SNHLY and CDR2 FYNNEI. The CDR3 extends over 16 amino acids. Germline trimming cut 2 bases from V and 4 bases from J; bases unmatched to any gene: 4. The DNA for the CDR3 is TGTGCCAGCAGTGAAATGCTAGCGGGGGCCACCGGGGAGCTGTTTTTT. It translates to CASSEMLAGATGELFF.

The chain has TRBV7-2 and TRBJ2-3, with 10 bases matching TRBD2. With 3 bases clipped from V and 1 base from J, the junction kept 7 bases outside the gene matches. Germline V gives CDR1 SGHTA, CDR2 FQGNSA. This CDR3 comprises 17 residues. The CDR3 DNA reads as TGTGCCAGCAGCTTTATAGCGGGGGGCCGGGGCACAGATACGCAGTATTTT. Amino acids: CASSFIAGGRGTDTQYF.

The chain joins TRBV19 to TRBJ1-4; TRBD1 agrees at 10 bases. Germline assignment: CDR1 LNHDA and CDR2 SQIVND (reference sequence). There are 17 residues in the CDR3. J was trimmed by 7 bases and V by 4 bases; bases with no gene match: 12. The CDR3 coding sequence is TGTGCCAGTAGTACTCCGGGACAGGGGCCCCCCGGTGAAAAACTGTTTTTT. Translation: CASSTPGQGPPGEKLFF.

The genes are TRBV3-1 (or the pseudogene TRBV3-2) and TRBJ1-4; no reliable D call. Trimming took 4 bases from V and 5 from J, leaving 14 bases between them. The CDR3 length is 15 residues. Germline V CDR1 and CDR2: LGHDT, YNNKEL (reference sequence). CDR3 nucleotide sequence: TGTGCCAGCAGCCTTAGCGCAGGACGCAATGAAAAACTGTTTTTT. Protein: CASSLSAGRNEKLFF.

This clone has just one count. The chain has TRBV6-1 and TRBJ1-4, with 7 bases lining up with TRBD1. CDR1 is MNHNS and CDR2 is SASEGT in the germline V gene. This CDR3 is built from 14 residues. Trimming at V came to 8 bases and at J to 3 bases, leaving 6 bases not matched to a gene. The DNA of the CDR3 is TGTGCCAGCGGAGAGGGGGCGGCTAATGAAAAACTGTTTTTT. Translation gives CASGEGAANEKLFF.